One sample yielded the 18 T cell receptor beta chains listed below, sequenced in a study of blood T cell repertoires in COVID-19. Profiling relied on immunoSEQ multiplex PCR, and the TCRdb table lists in-frame clones only, not all of them. The sample has about 170,000 clones; approximately 86% are singletons. Sequencing used peripheral blood. The receptors come from a woman at least 80 years old with COVID-19, enrolled during active disease.

The gene calls are TRBV25-1 and TRBJ1-6; TRBD1 agrees at 10 bases. The V segment lost 4 bases and the J segment 10 bases; nucleotides outside the gene matches: 4. The CDR3 loop spans 14 amino acids. Germline V gene lookup returns CDR1 MGHDK and CDR2 SYGVNS. The chain's CDR3 is CASSGGQGHSPLHF. The DNA for the CDR3 is TGTGCCAGCAGTGGGGGACAGGGGCACTCACCCCTCCACTTT.

V is TRBV19 and J is TRBJ2-5, with TRBD1 identical over 7 bases. The V gene's germline CDR1 is LNHDA and CDR2 SQIVND (reference sequence). V dropped 2 bases and J dropped 4; count of bases not matched to a gene: 10. The CDR3 has 16 residues. CDR3: CASSIKAQGFGETQYF. Written as DNA, the CDR3 is TGTGCCAGTAGTATAAAGGCACAGGGGTTCGGAGAGACCCAGTACTTC.

This chain uses TRBV4-3 with TRBJ1-1; tentatively, D is TRBD1 (5 bases). Trimming stripped 0 bases from V and 7 bases from J, with 12 bases between. Germline values: CDR1 LGHNA, CDR2 YSLEER. The CDR3 is made up of 14 amino acids. The DNA for the CDR3 is TGCGCCAGCAGCCAAGATCTGCAGGGCGGTGAAGCTTTCTTT. Translation: CASSQDLQGGEAFF.

V gene TRBV3-1 (or the pseudogene TRBV3-2) combines with J gene TRBJ1-1, with a weak D call TRBD1 (5 bases). Per germline, CDR1 LGHDT and CDR2 YNNKEL (reference sequence). CDR3 size: 15 residues. Trimming removed 2 bases from V and 4 bases from J, with 14 bases in between. The CDR3 DNA sequence: TGTGCCAGCAGCCAAAACCGGGGACTACGCACTGAAGCTTTCTTT. This gives the protein CASSQNRGLRTEAFF.

The CDR3 nucleotides read TGTGCCAGCAGCCAAAGTACAGGGCGTGGAGAGACCCAGTACTTC. Protein product: CASSQSTGRGETQYF. The V call is TRBV14, the J call TRBJ2-5; tentatively, D is TRBD1 (6 bases). With 2 bases removed from V and 4 bases from J, the gap between germline ends came to 14 bases. The germline V gene has CDR1 SGHDN and CDR2 FVKESK. The CDR3 runs 15 residues.

This chain links TRBV28 with TRBJ1-6; D remains unclear. CDR3 length: 16 amino acids. CDR1 is MDHEN and CDR2 is SYDVKM in the germline V gene. The V end lost 6 bases, the J end lost 0 bases, and 12 bases lay between the germline ends. CDR3 sequence (DNA): TGTGCCAGCAGACCTGACTCGAGCTCCTATAATTCACCCCTCCACTTT. Protein: CASRPDSSSYNSPLHF.

The chain couples TRBV10-3 to TRBJ2-3; 8 nucleotides match TRBD2. The CDR3 is 13 amino acids. The junction had 7 bases not matched to a gene; V was cut back by 8 bases and J by 6 bases. Germline V gene data show CDR1 as ENHRY and CDR2 as SYGVKD. The CDR3 here is CAIRAGDGDTQYF. DNA for the CDR3: TGTGCCATCCGAGCGGGAGACGGGGATACGCAGTATTTT.

The table lists this clone with a few counts. This chain joins TRBV7-6 and TRBJ2-3; D is possibly TRBD2 (6 bases). Trimming removed 8 bases from V and 2 bases from J, with 23 bases in between. Germline values: CDR1 SGHVS, CDR2 FNYEAQ. The CDR3 length is 17 residues. The DNA for the CDR3 is TGTGCCAGCGGCCCTCTTAGGGCTAGCGCATACACAGATACGCAGTATTTT. This sequence encodes CASGPLRASAYTDTQYF.

The V gene is TRBV7-2, the J gene TRBJ1-5; D not certain. V shed 2 bases and J shed 4 bases, with 12 bases lying between them. There are 15 residues in the CDR3. The germline V gene encodes CDR1 SGHTA and CDR2 FQGNSA. CDR3 nucleotide sequence: TGTGCCAGCAGCTTAAGGTTGGCGGGGAATCAGCCCCAGCATTTT. It yields the protein CASSLRLAGNQPQHF. Full variable domain (outside the CDR3, taken from reference TRBV7-2 and TRBJ1-5): GAGVSQSPSNKVTEKGKDVELRCDPISGHTALYWYRQSLGQGLEFLIYFQGNSAPDKSGLPSDRFSAERTGGSVSTLTIQRTQQEDSAVYLCASSLRLAGNQPQHFGDGTRLSIL.

The J gene is TRBJ2-2, the V gene TRBV5-1; 7 positions agree with TRBD1. J gave up 4 bases and V 5 bases, and 8 bases lay outside the gene matches. Germline V gene data show CDR1 as SGHRS and CDR2 as YFSETQ. This CDR3 comprises 15 residues. The CDR3 nucleotides read TGCGCCAGCAGAGTAAGGACAGGAGGCACCGGGGAGCTGTTTTTT. Its protein is CASRVRTGGTGELFF. The full variable domain, its missing parts supplied by reference TRBV5-1 and TRBJ2-2, is KAGVTQTPRYLIKTRGQQVTLSCSPISGHRSVSWYQQTPGQGLQFLFEYFSETQRNKGNFPGRFSGRQFSNSRSEMNVSTLELGDSALYLCASRVRTGGTGELFFGEGSRLTVL.

The genes are TRBV28 and TRBJ1-5; D gene uncertain. Germline V lookup: CDR1 MDHEN, CDR2 SYDVKM. Trimming left V 8 bases short and J 6 bases short, with 8 bases between. The CDR3 has 11 residues. In DNA, the CDR3 is TGTGCCAGCGGGGAGTTTCAGCCCCAGCATTTT. This sequence encodes CASGEFQPQHF.

The gene calls are TRBV7-2 and TRBJ2-3; possibly TRBD1 for D (5 bases). This CDR3 comprises 15 residues. Germline assignment: CDR1 SGHTA and CDR2 FQGNSA. The V end lost 3 bases, the J end lost 5 bases, and 15 bases lay between the germline ends. CDR3 in DNA: TGTGCCAGCAGCTTCGGGCAGGGTGGTGTAGATACGCAGTATTTT. Translating it yields CASSFGQGGVDTQYF.

The V and J genes are TRBV19 and TRBJ2-2, with TRBD2 matching over 11 bases. V was clipped by 6 bases and J by 7 bases; unmatched bases: 19. Germline loops: CDR1 LNHDA, CDR2 SQIVND (reference sequence). The CDR3 contains 19 residues. For the CDR3, the DNA is TGTGCCAGTAGCGGGCAGGGGACGTTAGCGGGAGGGCTGCGCGGGGAGCTGTTTTTT. Its translation is CASSGQGTLAGGLRGELFF.

In its sample, this clone was seen once. This rearrangement joins TRBV2 to TRBJ1-4, with 9 bases matching TRBD1. There are 14 residues in the CDR3. Germline V gene sequence: CDR1 SNHLY, CDR2 FYNNEI. After removal of 7 bases from V and 6 bases from J, the junction contained 6 bases not matched to a gene. CDR3 in DNA: TGTGCCAGCAAGATTGACAGGGGGGATGAAAAACTGTTTTTT. This translates into CASKIDRGDEKLFF.

This clone has a single count. The rearrangement joins TRBV18 to TRBJ1-3; D is ambiguous. The CDR3 totals 14 residues. In germline, CDR1 is KGHSH, CDR2 LQKENI. Trimming took off 5 bases at V and 0 bases at J, with 8 bases between the two ends. The CDR3, as DNA: TGTGCCAGCTCATCTTACAGCTCTGGAAACACCATATATTTT. As protein: CASSSYSSGNTIYF.

This sequence joins TRBV10-3 and TRBJ1-1; TRBD1 aligns across 8 bases. This CDR3 comprises 15 residues. CDR1 is ENHRY and CDR2 is SYGVKD in the germline V gene. V trimming: 1 base; J trimming: 3 bases; junction bases outside the gene matches: 4. CDR3 amino acids: CAISEYGQGDTEAFF. The CDR3 DNA reads TGTGCCATCAGTGAGTACGGACAGGGTGACACTGAAGCTTTCTTT.

The chain has TRBV3-1 (or the pseudogene TRBV3-2) and TRBJ1-2; D may be TRBD1 (6 bases). This CDR3 spans 13 amino acids. CDR1 and CDR2 from the germline V gene are LGHDT and YNNKEL (reference sequence). The V end lost 4 bases, the J end lost 8 bases, and 14 bases lay between the germline ends. The CDR3 sequence: CASSLSHREGYTF. The CDR3 coding sequence is TGTGCCAGCAGCCTTAGTCACAGGGAGGGCTACACCTTC.

The V gene is TRBV19, the J gene TRBJ1-2; TRBD1 matches 8 bases. Germline values: CDR1 LNHDA, CDR2 SQIVND (reference sequence). The CDR3 totals 16 residues. J was trimmed by 4 bases and V by 6 bases; bases with no gene match: 13. CDR3 loop: CASSRTGQGTLYGYTF. CDR3 in DNA: TGTGCCAGTAGCAGGACCGGACAGGGTACGCTCTATGGCTACACCTTC.